Listed here is a single T cell receptor beta chain. This clonotype appeared a few times. It has no known antigen specificity. Base-call qualities are not available, and no considerably larger clone is one nucleotide away. Libraries were constructed by 5' RACE. The listed sequencing device is Illumina HiSeq 2500. The second PCR ran for about 7 to 11 cycles and used a J-beta primer mix along with a sample-barcoded 5' primer. A unique molecular identifier was introduced onto each TCR beta cDNA molecule by a template-switch 5' adaptor carrying 12 random nucleotides. Each sample yielded at least 2.5 million CDR3-containing paired-end reads. First-strand cDNA was synthesized from all RNA with the Mint cDNA synthesis kit, primed by a TRBC-specific oligonucleotide. All cDNA was treated with uracil-DNA glycosylase and then went through a first 18-cycle PCR with the universal primers M1SS and BC2_uni_R. Per the original workflow: Normalization of each sample was performed by random selection of 1 million high-quality reads, each carrying a distinct molecular identifier. Instead of being binned into consensus sequences, reads with shared molecular identifiers were discarded. MiTCR, with a Q25 quality threshold and the strictest error-elimination algorithm, was used for CDR3 identification, clonotype clustering and error correction. A nonparametric unseen species model using Euler transformation provided a lower-bound estimate of total TCR beta diversity. The public reads were run again by TCRdb, first through fastp at Q25 and then through MiXCR, and only productive beta chains were kept. Every distinct CDR3 protein forms one entry, paired with its most common genes and DNA. The V and J calls follow TCRdb's processing rather than the paper's. This sample comprises 1 million to 1.2 million distinct CDR3 sequences, under 40% of them detected only once. The ten biggest clones cover around 13% of the sample.

The roughly 39 donors, aged 6 to 90 years, were systemically healthy Caucasian individuals from Russia. Around 10 milliliters of peripheral blood were drawn from each donor into EDTA-treated Vacutainer tubes. Ficoll-Paque density-gradient centrifugation was used to isolate PBMCs, with at least 6.5 million per sample. Total RNA, at least 6 micrograms per sample, was extracted from PBMCs with Trizol reagent. Naive CD45RAhigh/CD27high T cell percentages were measured by flow cytometry on a PBMC aliquot from every donor. This entry belongs to a study of blood T cells in healthy people across ages (dated by TCRdb to the mid-2010s). As for the study more broadly: In model experiments, template switching captured about one uniquely barcoded TCR beta cDNA molecule for every two T cells. Age-related changes in TCR beta repertoire diversity were measured in the study by deep sequencing normalized with unique cDNA molecular identifiers. To avoid experimental bias, donors of different ages were spread randomly across the sequencing lanes. The donors were divided into four age groups: young (average approximately 17 years), middle-aged (approximately 42), aged (roughly 66) and long-lived (more than 75). Using the same blood draw, the study looked at two additional independent replicas of 1 million unique cDNA reads for two donors, one aged 18 to 30 and the other aged 80 or older.

The investigation overall reported the following: Conclusive comparison of naive and antigen-experienced compartments was prevented by the profiling of bulk unsorted PBMCs. A strong correlation was found between observed TCR beta diversity and the percentage of naive T cells measured by flow cytometry. Observed TCR beta diversity per million T cells fell roughly linearly with age, and a significant reduction was already apparent by age roughly 40. Estimates of total diversity based on one million sequenced T cells were regarded as lower bounds and as underestimates. Compared with the aged group, the long-lived group had more naive CD4+ T cells, fewer expanded clones and increased TCR diversity, a pattern suggesting age selection. Donor CMV infection status was unknown, potentially confounding age-related changes in expanded clonotypes.

Trimmed from V: 3 bases; trimmed from J: 3 bases; junction bases lacking a gene match: 8. From the germline V gene, CDR1 is ENHRY and CDR2 is SYGVKD. Measured from the cysteine to the phenylalanine, the CDR3 is 16 residues long. Just CDR3 DNA is preserved here, 48 bases in frame from base 1. Rearrangement joined TRBV10-3 to TRBJ2-5; 9 central bases correspond to TRBD2. The TCR comes from a man aged 18 to 30 in good health. The sequenced sample consisted of blood. At the DNA level, the sequence is TGTGCCATCAGTGATCCAAGCGGGGGGCTGGAAGAGACCCAGTACTTC. Translated, this gives CAISDPSGGLEETQYF.